This T cell receptor (beta chain) was found in a study of blood T cell repertoires in COVID-19. Trimming cost V 3 bases and J 7 bases, with 18 bases left between them. Germline loops: CDR1 DFQATT, CDR2 SNEGSKA (reference sequence). The CDR3 has 14 residues. As originally analysed: Estimation of nucleated cell counts was performed using reference gene primer amplification. Libraries were prepared by immunoSEQ multiplex PCR; TCRdb keeps only in-frame clonotypes and omits some of them. That table supplies the V and J calls and clone size; D and trimming were determined from the DNA. The table shows approximately 280,000 clones, with about nine tenths occurring only once.

Specimen: peripheral blood. The chain employs TRBV20-1 and TRBJ1-2; tentative D call: TRBD1 (5 bases). The clonotype was recovered from a man aged 45-60 years with acute or convalescent COVID-19. The chain's CDR3 is CSASSQGFRGGYTF. The CDR3 nucleotides are TGCAGTGCTAGTTCGCAGGGCTTTAGGGGTGGCTACACCTTC.